These 5 T cell receptor beta chains were sequenced from one sample in a study of T cells expressing NK-cell markers. TCRdb reprocessed the 5' RACE reads and stores each CDR3 protein as one record, lacking DNA. The sample data list about 160,000 distinct CDR3 sequences. The sample was blood T cells: a sorted CD56 or NKG2C T cell subset, CD4+ or CD8+ T cells, or bulk PBMC T cells (not recorded which). These receptors were taken from a woman aged 18-69 years in good health.

V is TRBV6-5 and J is TRBJ2-3; the TCRdb D gene call, TRBD2, has no DNA to confirm it. The CDR3 runs to 15 residues. CDR1 MNHEY and CDR2 SVGAGI come from the germline V gene. The CDR3: CASSYSAGGADTQYF.

The chain joins TRBV24-1 to TRBJ2-3; TCRdb picks TRBD1, but there is no DNA to check that call. The CDR3 loop spans 16 amino acids. CDR1 and CDR2 (germline): KGHDR, SFDVKD. CDR3 residues: CATSDTTGAGTDTQYF.

V is TRBV10-2 and J is TRBJ2-5; as DNA is missing, the TRBD2 call by TCRdb cannot be tested. CDR1 and CDR2 from the germline V gene are WSHSY and SAAADI. The CDR3 totals 15 residues. The CDR3 spells CASRAPEGGPGTQYF.

This chain connects TRBV5-8 to TRBJ1-5. Per germline, CDR1 SGHTS and CDR2 YDEGEE. This CDR3 is 14 amino acids long. CDR3 sequence: CASSGGRANQPQHF.

The gene calls are TRBV14 and TRBJ1-5. Looked up from germline, CDR1 is SGHDN and CDR2 is FVKESK. This CDR3 is 12 amino acids long. CDR3 region: CASSQHNQPQHF.